Below are 2 T cell receptor beta chains sequenced from a single sample in a study of T cells after yellow fever vaccination. MiXCR, run by TCRdb on the 5' RACE reads, gives a single entry per CDR3 protein. The data contain 300,000 or so distinct CDR3 sequences, around 9.3% of them singletons. The sample consisted of CD4+ T cells sorted from PBMCs, taken 5 days after the yellow fever booster vaccination. These TCRs come from a man between 18 and 35 years old who received the YFV17D yellow fever vaccine.

Concerning this clonotype: Compared with germline, one end of the junction differs, possibly owing to a read error. This rearrangement joins TRBV7-3 to TRBJ2-1, with 9 nucleotides matching TRBD1. The CDR3 runs to 13 residues. Germline CDR1 and CDR2: SGHTA and FQGTGA. The CDR3 is CASSLDRGPERSF. In DNA, the CDR3 is TGTGCCAGCAGCTTGGACAGGGGCCCGGAGCGGTCCTTC.

The chain employs TRBV7-6 and TRBJ1-1, with 9 bases that match TRBD1. V shed 2 bases and J 8 bases; nucleotides not matched to a gene: 3. This CDR3 region has 13 residues. Germline CDR1 reads SGHVS; CDR2 reads FNYEAQ. CDR3 nucleotides: TGTGCCAGCAGCTTACAGGACAGGGGAGAAGCTTTCTTT. Protein: CASSLQDRGEAFF.